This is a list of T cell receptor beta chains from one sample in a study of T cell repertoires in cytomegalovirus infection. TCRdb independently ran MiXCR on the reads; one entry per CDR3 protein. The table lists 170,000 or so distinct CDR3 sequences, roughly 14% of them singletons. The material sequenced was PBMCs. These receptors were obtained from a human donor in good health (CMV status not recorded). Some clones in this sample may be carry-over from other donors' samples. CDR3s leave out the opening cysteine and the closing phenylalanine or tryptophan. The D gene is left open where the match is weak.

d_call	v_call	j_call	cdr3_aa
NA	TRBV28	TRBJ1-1	ASRYYRLNTEAF
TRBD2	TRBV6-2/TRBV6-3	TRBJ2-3	ASRSAGAGTDTQY
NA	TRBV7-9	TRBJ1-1	ASSHDREAF
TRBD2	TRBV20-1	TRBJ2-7	SASGGNNYEQY
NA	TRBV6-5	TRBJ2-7	ASSQLTGVSSYEQY
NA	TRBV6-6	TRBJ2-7	ASKFRGAPEQY
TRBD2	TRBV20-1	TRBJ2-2	SMGALAGAAGELF
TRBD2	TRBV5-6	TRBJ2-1	ASSLAGVAGVGEQF
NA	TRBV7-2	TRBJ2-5	ASSFGLPMTGEGETQY
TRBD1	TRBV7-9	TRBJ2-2	ASSRGNRDRGATGELF
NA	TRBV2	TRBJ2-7	ASIDYQGVHEQY
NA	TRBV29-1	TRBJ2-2	SVSQGIGELF
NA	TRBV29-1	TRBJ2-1	SVLLNEQF
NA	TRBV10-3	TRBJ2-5	AISGAGVGETQY
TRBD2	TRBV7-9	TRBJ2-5	ASISTSVQETQY
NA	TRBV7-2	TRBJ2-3	ASSSPSGRVNTDTQY
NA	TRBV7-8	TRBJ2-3	ASSLAQGHTDTQY
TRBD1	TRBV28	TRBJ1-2	ASSFPGTGYGYT
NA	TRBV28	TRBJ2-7	ASSGSGTPSYEQY
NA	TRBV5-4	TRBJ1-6	ASSSDSLYSPLH
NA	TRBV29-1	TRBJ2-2	SVEESANTGELF
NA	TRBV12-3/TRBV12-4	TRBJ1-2	ASSLNGRSNYGYT